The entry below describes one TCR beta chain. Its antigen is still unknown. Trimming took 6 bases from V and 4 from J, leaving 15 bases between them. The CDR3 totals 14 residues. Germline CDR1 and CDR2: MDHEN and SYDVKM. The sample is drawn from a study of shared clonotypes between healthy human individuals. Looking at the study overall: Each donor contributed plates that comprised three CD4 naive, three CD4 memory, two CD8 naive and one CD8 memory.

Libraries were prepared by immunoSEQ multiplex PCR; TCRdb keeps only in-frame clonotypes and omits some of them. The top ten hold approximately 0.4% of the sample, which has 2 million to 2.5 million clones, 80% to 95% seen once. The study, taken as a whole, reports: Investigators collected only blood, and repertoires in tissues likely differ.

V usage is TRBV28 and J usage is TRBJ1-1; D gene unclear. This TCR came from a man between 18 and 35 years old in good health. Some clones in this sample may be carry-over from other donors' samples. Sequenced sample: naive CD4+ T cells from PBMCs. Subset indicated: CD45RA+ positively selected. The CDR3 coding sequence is TGTGCCAGCAGACTACCAGGTTCGGGCACTGAAGCTTTCTTT. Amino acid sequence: CASRLPGSGTEAFF.